This T cell receptor (beta chain) was identified in a study of cytomegalovirus exposure and HLA in healthy donors. The study, taken as a whole, reports: Cytomegalovirus association was assigned to about 150 TCR beta chains. Previously analyzed data showed that most TCR beta V segments were productive at a frequency of about 87% or about 30%. Differences between HLA loci emerged in a later analysis of TCR association rates, with DRB1 most and HLA-C fewest.

13 Jbeta primers and 60 Vbeta primers were used for the PCR. TCRdb keeps only in-frame clones here, not all; method: immunoSEQ multiplex PCR. The sample has 110,000 to 150,000 clones. Points on this clone: Its cognate antigen is unknown.

The germline V gene has CDR1 KGHSH and CDR2 LQKENI. The CDR3 contains 15 residues. V shed 3 bases, J shed 2 bases, and the junction held 6 bases outside the gene matches. The chain recombines TRBV18 with TRBJ1-2, with 7 bases fitting TRBD1. This clonotype originated in a male donor in good health and CMV-seronegative. The source material was PBMCs. CDR3 in amino acids: CASSPSAGGNYGYTF. The CDR3, as DNA: TGTGCCAGCTCACCGTCGGCAGGGGGAAACTATGGCTACACCTTC.